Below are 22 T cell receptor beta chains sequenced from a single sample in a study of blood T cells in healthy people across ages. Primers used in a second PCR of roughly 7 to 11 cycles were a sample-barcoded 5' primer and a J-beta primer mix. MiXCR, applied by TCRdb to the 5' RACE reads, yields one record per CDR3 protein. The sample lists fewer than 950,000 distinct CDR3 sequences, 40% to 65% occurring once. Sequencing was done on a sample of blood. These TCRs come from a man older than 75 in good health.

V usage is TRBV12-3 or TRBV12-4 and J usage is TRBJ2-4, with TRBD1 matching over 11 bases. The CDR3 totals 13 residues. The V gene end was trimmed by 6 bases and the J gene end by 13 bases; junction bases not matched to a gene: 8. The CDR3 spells CASSHGTGGKQYF. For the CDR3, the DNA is TGTGCCAGCAGCCACGGGACAGGGGGGAAGCAGTACTTC.

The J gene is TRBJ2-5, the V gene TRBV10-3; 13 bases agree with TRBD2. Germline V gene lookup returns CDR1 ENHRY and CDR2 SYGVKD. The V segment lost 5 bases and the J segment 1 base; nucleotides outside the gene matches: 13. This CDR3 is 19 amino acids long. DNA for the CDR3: TGTGCCATCAGTAAGGGACTAGCGGGGAGAGGGGGAGTCCAAGAGACCCAGTACTTC. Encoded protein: CAISKGLAGRGGVQETQYF.

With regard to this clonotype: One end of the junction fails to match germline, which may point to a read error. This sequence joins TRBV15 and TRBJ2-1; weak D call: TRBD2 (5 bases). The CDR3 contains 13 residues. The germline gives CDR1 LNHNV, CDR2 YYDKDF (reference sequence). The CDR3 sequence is CATSKGDYSEQFF. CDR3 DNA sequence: TGTGCCACCAGCAAGGGAGACTACAGTGAGCAGTTCTTC.

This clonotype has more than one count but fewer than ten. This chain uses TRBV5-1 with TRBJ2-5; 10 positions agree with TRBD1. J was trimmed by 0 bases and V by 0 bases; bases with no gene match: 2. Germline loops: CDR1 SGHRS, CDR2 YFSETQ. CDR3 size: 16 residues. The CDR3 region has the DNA TGCGCCAGCAGCTTGGGGGACAGGGGCCACCAAGAGACCCAGTACTTC. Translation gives CASSLGDRGHQETQYF. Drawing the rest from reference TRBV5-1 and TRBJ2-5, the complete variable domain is KAGVTQTPRYLIKTRGQQVTLSCSPISGHRSVSWYQQTPGQGLQFLFEYFSETQRNKGNFPGRFSGRQFSNSRSEMNVSTLELGDSALYLCASSLGDRGHQETQYFGPGTRLLVL.

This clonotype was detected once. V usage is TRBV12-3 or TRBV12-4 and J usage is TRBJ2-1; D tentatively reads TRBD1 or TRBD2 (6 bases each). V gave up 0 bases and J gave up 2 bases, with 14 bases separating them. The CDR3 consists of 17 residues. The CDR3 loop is CASSLAKQGGPYNEQFF. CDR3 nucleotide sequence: TGTGCCAGCAGTTTAGCCAAACAGGGAGGCCCCTACAATGAGCAGTTCTTC.

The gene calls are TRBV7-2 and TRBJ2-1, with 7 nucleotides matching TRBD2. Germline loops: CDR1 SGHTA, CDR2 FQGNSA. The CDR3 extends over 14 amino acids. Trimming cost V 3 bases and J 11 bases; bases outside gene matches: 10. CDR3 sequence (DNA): TGTGCCAGCAGCTTGACTAGCTCACTTTCTCAGCAGTTCTTC. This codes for CASSLTSSLSQQFF.

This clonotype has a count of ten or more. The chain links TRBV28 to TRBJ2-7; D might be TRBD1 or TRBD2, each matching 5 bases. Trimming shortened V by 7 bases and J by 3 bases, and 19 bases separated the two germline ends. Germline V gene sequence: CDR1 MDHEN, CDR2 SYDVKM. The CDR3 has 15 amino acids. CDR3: CASTSPRDGGYEQYF. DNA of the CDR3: TGTGCCAGCACCTCCCCCCGGGACGGCGGCTACGAGCAGTACTTC. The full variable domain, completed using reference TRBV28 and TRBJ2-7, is DVKVTQSSRYLVKRTGEKVFLECVQDMDHENMFWYRQDPGLGLRLIYFSYDVKMKEKGDIPEGYSVSREKKERFSLILESASTNQTSMYLCASTSPRDGGYEQYFGPGTRLTVT.

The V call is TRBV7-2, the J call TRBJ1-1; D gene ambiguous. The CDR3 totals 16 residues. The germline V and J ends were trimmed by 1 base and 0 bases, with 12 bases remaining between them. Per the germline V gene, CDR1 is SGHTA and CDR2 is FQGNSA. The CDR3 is CASSLVDGRMNTEAFF. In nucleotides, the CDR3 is TGTGCCAGCAGCTTAGTGGACGGAAGAATGAACACTGAAGCTTTCTTT.

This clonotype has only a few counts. CDR3 amino acids: CASSFMGQGAYEQYF. CDR3 sequence (DNA): TGTGCCAGCAGTTTCATGGGGCAGGGGGCCTACGAGCAGTACTTC. This sequence joins TRBV27 and TRBJ2-7, with 7 nucleotides matching TRBD1. The CDR3 length is 15 residues. Germline V gene lookup returns CDR1 MNHEY and CDR2 SMNVEV (reference sequence). The V segment lost 3 bases and the J segment 2 bases; nucleotides outside the gene matches: 7.

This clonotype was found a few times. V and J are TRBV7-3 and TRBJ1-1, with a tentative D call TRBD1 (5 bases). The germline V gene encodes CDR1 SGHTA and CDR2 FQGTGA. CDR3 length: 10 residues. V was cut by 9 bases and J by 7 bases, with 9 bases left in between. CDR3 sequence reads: CASLGVEAFF. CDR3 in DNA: TGTGCCAGTCTGGGGGTTGAAGCTTTCTTT.

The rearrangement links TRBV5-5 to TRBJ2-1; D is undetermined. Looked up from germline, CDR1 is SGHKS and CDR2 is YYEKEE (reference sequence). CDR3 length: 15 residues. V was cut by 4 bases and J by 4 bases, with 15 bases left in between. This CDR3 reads CASSPPPTAYNEQFF. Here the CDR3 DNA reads TGTGCCAGCAGCCCCCCCCCGACGGCGTACAATGAGCAGTTCTTC.

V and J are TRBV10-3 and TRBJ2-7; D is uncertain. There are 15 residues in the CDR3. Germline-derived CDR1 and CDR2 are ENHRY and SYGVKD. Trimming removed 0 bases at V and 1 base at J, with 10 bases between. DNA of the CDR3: TGTGCCATCAGTGAGTCGTTCGCAGAATCCTACGAGCAGTACTTC. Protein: CAISESFAESYEQYF.

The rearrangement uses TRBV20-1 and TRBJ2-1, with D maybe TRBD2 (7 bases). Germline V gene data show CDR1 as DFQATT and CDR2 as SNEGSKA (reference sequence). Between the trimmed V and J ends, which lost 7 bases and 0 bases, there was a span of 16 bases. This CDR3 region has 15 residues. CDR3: CSGEGGGSSYNEQFF. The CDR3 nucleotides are TGCAGTGGGGAGGGGGGAGGGAGCTCCTACAATGAGCAGTTCTTC.

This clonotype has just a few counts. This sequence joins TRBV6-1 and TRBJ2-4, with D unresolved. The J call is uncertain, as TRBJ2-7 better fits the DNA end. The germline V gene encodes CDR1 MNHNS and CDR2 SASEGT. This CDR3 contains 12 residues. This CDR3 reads CASSEEVYEQYF. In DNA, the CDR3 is TGTGCCAGCAGTGAAGAGGTCTACGAGCAGTACTTC.

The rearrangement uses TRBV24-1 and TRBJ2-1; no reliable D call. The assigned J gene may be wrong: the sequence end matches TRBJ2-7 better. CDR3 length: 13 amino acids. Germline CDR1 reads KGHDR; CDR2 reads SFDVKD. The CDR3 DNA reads TGTGCCACCAGTGACCCGACGGGCTACGAGCAGTACTTC. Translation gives CATSDPTGYEQYF.

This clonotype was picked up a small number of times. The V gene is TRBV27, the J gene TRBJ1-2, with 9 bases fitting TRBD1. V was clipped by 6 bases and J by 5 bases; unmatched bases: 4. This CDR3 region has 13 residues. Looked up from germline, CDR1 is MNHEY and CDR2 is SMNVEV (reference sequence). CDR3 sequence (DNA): TGTGCCAGCAGGCGGACAGGGGAATATGGCTACACCTTC. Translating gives CASRRTGEYGYTF.

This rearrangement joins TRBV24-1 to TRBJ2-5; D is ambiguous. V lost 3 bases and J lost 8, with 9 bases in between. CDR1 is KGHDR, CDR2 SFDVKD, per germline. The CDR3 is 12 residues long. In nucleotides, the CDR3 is TGTGCCACCAGTGATGCAGTTGATACCCAGTACTTC. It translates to CATSDAVDTQYF.

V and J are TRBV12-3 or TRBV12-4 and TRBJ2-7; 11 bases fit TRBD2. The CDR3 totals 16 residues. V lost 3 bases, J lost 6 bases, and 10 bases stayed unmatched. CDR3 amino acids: CASSFGLAGGGIEQYF. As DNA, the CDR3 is TGTGCCAGCAGTTTCGGCCTAGCGGGAGGCGGCATCGAGCAGTACTTC.

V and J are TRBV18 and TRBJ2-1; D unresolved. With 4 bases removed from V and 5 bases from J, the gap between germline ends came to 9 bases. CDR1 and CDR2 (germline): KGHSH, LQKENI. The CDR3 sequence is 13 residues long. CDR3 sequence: CASSLLSNNEQFF. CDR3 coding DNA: TGTGCCAGCTCACTTTTGAGTAACAATGAGCAGTTCTTC.

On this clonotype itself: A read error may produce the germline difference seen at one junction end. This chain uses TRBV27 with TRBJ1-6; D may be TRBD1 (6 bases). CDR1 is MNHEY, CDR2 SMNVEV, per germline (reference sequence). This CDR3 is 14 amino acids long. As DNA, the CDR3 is TGTGCCAGCAGGAGACCAGGGGTTGATTCACCCCCCCACTTT. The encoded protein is CASRRPGVDSPPHF.

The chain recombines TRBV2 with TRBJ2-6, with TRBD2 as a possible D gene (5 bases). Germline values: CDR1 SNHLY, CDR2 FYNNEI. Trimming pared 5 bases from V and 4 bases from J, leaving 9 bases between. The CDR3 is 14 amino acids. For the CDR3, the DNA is TGTGCCAGCAGTCAGGAGGCCGGGGCCAACGTCCTGACTTTC. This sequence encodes CASSQEAGANVLTF.

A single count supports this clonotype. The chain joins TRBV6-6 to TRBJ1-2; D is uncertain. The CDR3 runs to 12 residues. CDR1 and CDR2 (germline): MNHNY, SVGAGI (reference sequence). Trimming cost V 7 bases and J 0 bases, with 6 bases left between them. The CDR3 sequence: CASMSPNYGYTF. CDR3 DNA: TGTGCCAGCATGTCTCCTAACTATGGCTACACCTTC.